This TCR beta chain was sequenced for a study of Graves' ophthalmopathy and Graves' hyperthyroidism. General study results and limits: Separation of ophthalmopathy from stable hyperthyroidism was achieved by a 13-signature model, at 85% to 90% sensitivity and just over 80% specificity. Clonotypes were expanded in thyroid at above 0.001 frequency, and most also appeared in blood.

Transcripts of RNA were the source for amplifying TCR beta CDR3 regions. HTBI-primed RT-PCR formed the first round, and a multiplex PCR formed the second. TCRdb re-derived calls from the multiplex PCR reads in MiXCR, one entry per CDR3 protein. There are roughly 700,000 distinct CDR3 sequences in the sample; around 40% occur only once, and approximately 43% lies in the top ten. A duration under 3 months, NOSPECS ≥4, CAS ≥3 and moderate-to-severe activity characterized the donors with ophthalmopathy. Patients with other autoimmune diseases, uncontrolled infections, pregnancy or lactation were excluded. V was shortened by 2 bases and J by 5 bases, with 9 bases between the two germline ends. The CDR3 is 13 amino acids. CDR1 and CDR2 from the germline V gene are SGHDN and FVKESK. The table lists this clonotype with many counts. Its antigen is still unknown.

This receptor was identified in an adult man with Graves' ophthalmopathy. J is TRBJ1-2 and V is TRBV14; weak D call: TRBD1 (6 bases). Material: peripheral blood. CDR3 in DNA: TGTGCCAGCAGCCAAATGGACAGTTATGGCTACACCTTC. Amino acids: CASSQMDSYGYTF.